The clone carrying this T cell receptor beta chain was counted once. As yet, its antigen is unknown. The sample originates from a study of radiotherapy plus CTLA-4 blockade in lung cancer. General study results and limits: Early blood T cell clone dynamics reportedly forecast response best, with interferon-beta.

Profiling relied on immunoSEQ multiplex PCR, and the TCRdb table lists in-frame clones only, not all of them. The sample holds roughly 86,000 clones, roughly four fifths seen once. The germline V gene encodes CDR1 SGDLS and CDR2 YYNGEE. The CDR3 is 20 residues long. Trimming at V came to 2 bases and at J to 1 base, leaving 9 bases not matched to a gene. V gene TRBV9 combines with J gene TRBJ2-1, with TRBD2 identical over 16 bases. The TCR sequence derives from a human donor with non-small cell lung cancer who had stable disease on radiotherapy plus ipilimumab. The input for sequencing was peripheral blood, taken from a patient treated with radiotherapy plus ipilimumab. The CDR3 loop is CASSVDPGLAGGQSYNEQFF. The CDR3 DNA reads TGTGCCAGCAGCGTCGACCCGGGACTAGCGGGGGGGCAGTCCTACAATGAGCAGTTCTTC. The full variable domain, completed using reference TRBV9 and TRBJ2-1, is DSGVTQTPKHLITATGQRVTLRCSPRSGDLSVYWYQQSLDQGLQFLIQYYNGEERAKGNILERFSAQQFPDLHSELNLSSLELGDSALYFCASSVDPGLAGGQSYNEQFFGPGTRLTVL.